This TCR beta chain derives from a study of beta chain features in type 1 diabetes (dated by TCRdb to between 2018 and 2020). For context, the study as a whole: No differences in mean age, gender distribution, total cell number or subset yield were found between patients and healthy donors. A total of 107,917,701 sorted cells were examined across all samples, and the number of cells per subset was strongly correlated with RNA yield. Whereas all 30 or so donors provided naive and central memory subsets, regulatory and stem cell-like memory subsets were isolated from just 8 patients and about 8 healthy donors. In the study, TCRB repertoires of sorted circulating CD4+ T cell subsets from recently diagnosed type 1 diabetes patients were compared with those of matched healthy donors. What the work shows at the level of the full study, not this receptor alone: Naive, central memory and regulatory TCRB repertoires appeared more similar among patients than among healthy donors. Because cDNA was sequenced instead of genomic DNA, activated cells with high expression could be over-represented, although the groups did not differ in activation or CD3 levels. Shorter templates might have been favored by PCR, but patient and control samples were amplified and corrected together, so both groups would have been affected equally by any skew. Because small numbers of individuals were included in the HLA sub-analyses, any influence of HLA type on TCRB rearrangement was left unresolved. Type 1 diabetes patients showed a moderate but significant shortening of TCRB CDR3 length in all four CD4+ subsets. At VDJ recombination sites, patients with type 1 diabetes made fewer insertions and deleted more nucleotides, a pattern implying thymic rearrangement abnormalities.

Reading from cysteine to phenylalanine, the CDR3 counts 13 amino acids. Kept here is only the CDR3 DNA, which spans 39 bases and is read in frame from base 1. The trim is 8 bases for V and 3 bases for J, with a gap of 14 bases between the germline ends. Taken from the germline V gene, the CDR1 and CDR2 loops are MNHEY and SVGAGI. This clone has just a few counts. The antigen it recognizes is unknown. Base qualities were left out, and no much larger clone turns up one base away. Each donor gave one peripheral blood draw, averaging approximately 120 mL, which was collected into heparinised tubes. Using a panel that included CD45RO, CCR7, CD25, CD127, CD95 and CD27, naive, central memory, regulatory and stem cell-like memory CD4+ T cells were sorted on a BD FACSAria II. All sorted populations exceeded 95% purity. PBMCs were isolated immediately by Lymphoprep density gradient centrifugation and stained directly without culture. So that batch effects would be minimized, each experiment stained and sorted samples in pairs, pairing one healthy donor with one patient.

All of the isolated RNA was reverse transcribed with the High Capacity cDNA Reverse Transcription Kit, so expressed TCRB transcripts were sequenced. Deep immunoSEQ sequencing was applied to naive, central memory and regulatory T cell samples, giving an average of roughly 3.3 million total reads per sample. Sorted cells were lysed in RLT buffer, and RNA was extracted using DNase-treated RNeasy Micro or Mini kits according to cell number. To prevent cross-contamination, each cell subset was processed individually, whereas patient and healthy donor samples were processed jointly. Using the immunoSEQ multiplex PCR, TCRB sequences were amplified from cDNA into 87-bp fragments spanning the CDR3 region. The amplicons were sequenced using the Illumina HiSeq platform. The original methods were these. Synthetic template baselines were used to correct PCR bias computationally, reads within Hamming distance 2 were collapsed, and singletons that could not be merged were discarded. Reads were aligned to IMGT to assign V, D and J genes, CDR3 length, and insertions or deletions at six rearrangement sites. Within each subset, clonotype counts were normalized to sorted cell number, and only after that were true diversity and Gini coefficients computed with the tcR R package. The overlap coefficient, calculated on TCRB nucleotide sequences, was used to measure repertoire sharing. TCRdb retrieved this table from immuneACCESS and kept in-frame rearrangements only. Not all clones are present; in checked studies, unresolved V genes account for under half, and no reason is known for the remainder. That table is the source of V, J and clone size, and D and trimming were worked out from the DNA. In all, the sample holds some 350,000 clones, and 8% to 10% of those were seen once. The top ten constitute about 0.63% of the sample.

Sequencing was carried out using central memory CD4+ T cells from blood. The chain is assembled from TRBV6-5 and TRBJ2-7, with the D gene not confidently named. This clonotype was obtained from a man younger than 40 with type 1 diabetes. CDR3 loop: CASAPDVRYEQYF. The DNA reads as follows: TGTGCCAGCGCCCCCGACGTCCGCTACGAGCAGTACTTC.